This T cell receptor (beta chain) comes out of a study of blood T cell repertoires in COVID-19. Across the whole study: PBMCs, B-cell-depleted T cells, or T cells were the source of the cDNA or gDNA that made up the material.

The method was immunoSEQ multiplex PCR; TCRdb's version includes in-frame clones alone and lacks a portion of them. This sample has 280,000 or so clones, with 83% found just once. V gave up 0 bases and J gave up 7 bases; unmatched junction bases: 11. CDR3 length: 17 residues. Germline CDR1 reads SGHKS; CDR2 reads YYEKEE (reference sequence). Source material: peripheral blood. The receptor was derived from a woman between 50 and 59 years old who had recovered from COVID-19. This chain uses TRBV5-5 with TRBJ2-3; 10 bases align to TRBD2. The CDR3 DNA sequence: TGTGCCAGCAGCTTGGCCAGAGTAGCGGGAGGCCTACATACGCAGTATTTT. Protein: CASSLARVAGGLHTQYF.